These T cell receptor beta chains were read from a single sample in a study of glioma-infiltrating T cells. TCRdb recomputed calls from the multiplex PCR reads with MiXCR, one row per CDR3 protein. The table records roughly 120,000 distinct CDR3 sequences, approximately 25% of them present only once. The specimen was glioma tissue, nonneoplastic brain tissue, or PBMCs (not recorded which). The receptors stem from a human donor with low-grade glioma or glioblastoma, undergoing nonglioma brain surgery, or in good health (not recorded which). Each CDR3 is given with its conserved first and last residue. The D gene is left open where the match is weak. Clone size is shown for a subset of rows, as once, few, many or a class of expanded clone.

cdr3_nt cdr3_aa j_call clone_size d_call v_call
TGCGCCAGCAGACCTTTGTATCCGCGGGTCAATGAGCAGTTCTTC CASRPLYPRVNEQFF TRBJ2-1 many . TRBV10-2
TGTGCCAGCAGCCCGGGGTGGACTAGCGGGAGAGAGACCCAGTACTTC CASSPGWTSGRETQYF TRBJ2-5 few TRBD2 TRBV7-3
TGTGCCAGCAGCTTAGCGTGGGGGGTCAATGAGCAGTTCTTC CASSLAWGVNEQFF TRBJ2-1 many . TRBV7-2
TGTGCCAGCAGCCAACCCTTCTCCTACGAGCAGTACTTC CASSQPFSYEQYF TRBJ2-7 few . TRBV14
TGTGCCAGCAGTGACAGGGGAGTTTATGGCTACACCTTC CASSDRGVYGYTF TRBJ1-2 many . TRBV2
TGTGCCAGCAGCCCGATACAGGGTCGAGAGACCCAGTACTTC CASSPIQGRETQYF TRBJ2-5 many . TRBV7-2
TGCAGCGTTGGACCAAGGGACAGGGCACGACAAGAGACCCAGTACTTC CSVGPRDRARQETQYF TRBJ2-5 . TRBD1 TRBV29-1
TGCGCCAGCAGCCAAGAAGCAGGGGGGAGTCAGCCCCAGCATTTT CASSQEAGGSQPQHF TRBJ1-5 many TRBD1 TRBV4-3
TGTGCCAGCAGCCAAGCCCCGGCGGGAGTAAGGTACGAGCAGTACTTC CASSQAPAGVRYEQYF TRBJ2-7 many TRBD2 TRBV3-1
TGTGCCAGCAGTCCCTTCCCCGGCGGCGAGCAGTACTTC CASSPFPGGEQYF TRBJ2-7 many . TRBV28
TGTGCCAGCACCCTGAGCGGGAGATACAATGAGCAGTTCTTC CASTLSGRYNEQFF TRBJ2-1 . TRBD2 TRBV11-2
TGTGCCAGCAGTTTACTCCTAGCGGGAGTTTCCTACGAGCAGTACTTC CASSLLLAGVSYEQYF TRBJ2-7 many TRBD2 TRBV28
TGTGCCAGCTGGATTTCAGGCGGCACTGAAGCTTTCTTT CASWISGGTEAFF TRBJ1-1 many . TRBV27
TGCGCCAGCAGCCAACCGGACAGGGGAGGCTACACCTTC CASSQPDRGGYTF TRBJ1-2 many TRBD1 TRBV4-3
TGTGCCAGCAGCCCTGGACTAGTCGGCGCAGATACGCAGTATTTT CASSPGLVGADTQYF TRBJ2-3 many TRBD2 TRBV7-3
TGTGCCAGCAGCTTACCGGGGCGGGAAGCTTTCTTT CASSLPGREAFF TRBJ1-1 . . TRBV7-2
TGTGCCAGCAGCCGAGACGCCCGGACAGGAGATACGCAGTATTTT CASSRDARTGDTQYF TRBJ2-3 many TRBD1 TRBV14
TGTGCCAGCAGTTACCCACCGCGAGCGGGAGATGTCAATGAGCAGTTCTTC CASSYPPRAGDVNEQFF TRBJ2-1 many TRBD2 TRBV6-2/TRBV6-3
TGTGCCAGCAGTTACGGGACCAGGACTAGCCGACCGACCGACTACGAGCAGTACTTC CASSYGTRTSRPTDYEQYF TRBJ2-7 many TRBD2 TRBV6-6
TGCGCCAGCAGCCAAGATTTGACAGCGACCTACGAGCAGTACTTC CASSQDLTATYEQYF TRBJ2-7 many . TRBV4-1
TGCAGCGTGGAGAATAGCGGGAGAGAGAACGAGCAGTACTTC CSVENSGRENEQYF TRBJ2-7 . TRBD2 TRBV29-1
TGTGCCAGCTCCCCGGGCGACGGCGAGCAGTACTTC CASSPGDGEQYF TRBJ2-7 . . TRBV18
TGTGCCACCAGTGATCCAGGGGTCGTAGAGACCCAGTACTTC CATSDPGVVETQYF TRBJ2-5 many . TRBV24-1
TGTGCCAGGGACAGGGGGCGCGAAACTGGGGCCAACGTCCTGACTTTC CARDRGRETGANVLTF TRBJ2-6 many TRBD1 TRBV6-1
TGTGCCAGCAGTAGGAATGTAGGGACAGGGGTTCCACCTAACTATGGCTACACCTTC CASSRNVGTGVPPNYGYTF TRBJ1-2 many TRBD1 TRBV27
TGTGCCAGCAGTACACAGGGACTACGGGGAGAGACCCAGTACTTC CASSTQGLRGETQYF TRBJ2-5 many . TRBV27
TGCAGCGTTGAAGATGTGCTGGGGGGAGAGGCTTTCTTT CSVEDVLGGEAFF TRBJ1-1 few . TRBV29-1
TGCGCCAGCAGCCAAAGAGCAGCTTCCGACACTGAAGCTTTCTTT CASSQRAASDTEAFF TRBJ1-1 many . TRBV4-1
TGTGCCAGCAGTCCTAGCGGGAGGGAAAACAATGAGCAGTTCTTC CASSPSGRENNEQFF TRBJ2-1 few TRBD2 TRBV11-3
TGTGCCAGCAGTTTCGCCGGGACAGGGAGTGGGGGGCAGTACTTC CASSFAGTGSGGQYF TRBJ2-7 . TRBD1 TRBV27
TGTGCCAGCAGCTTATACAGGTCCTACAATGAGCAGTTCTTC CASSLYRSYNEQFF TRBJ2-1 few . TRBV7-9
TGCAGCGTTGACCCAACAATCGGAGAGGACACCTTC CSVDPTIGEDTF TRBJ1-2 few . TRBV29-1
TGTGCCAGCACCCTAGCGGGACCAATCTACAATGAGCAGTTCTTC CASTLAGPIYNEQFF TRBJ2-1 . TRBD2 TRBV5-4
TGTGCCAGCAGCAAAGAGGTACATCGTGAAGAGACCCAGTACTTC CASSKEVHREETQYF TRBJ2-5 many . TRBV7-2
TGCGCCAGCAGCCAAGATGGTACGGGCCTTTACAATGAGCAGTTCTTC CASSQDGTGLYNEQFF TRBJ2-1 . . TRBV4-1
TGTGCCAGCAGTTACTTATCCGGGACTCGGAAGGCAGATACGCAGTATTTT CASSYLSGTRKADTQYF TRBJ2-3 many . TRBV6-6
TGTGCCAGCAGCCCGAGGACAGGGCATCACGAGCAGTACTTC CASSPRTGHHEQYF TRBJ2-7 many TRBD1 TRBV7-2
TGCAGTGCTAGTCTGGATCTCGCCTCTGGAAACACCATATATTTT CSASLDLASGNTIYF TRBJ1-3 many . TRBV20-1
. CASMVGVAGGNEKFF TRBJ2-7 . . TRBV19
TGCGCCAGCAGCCAAGATCGCGGGACAGGGGGCGGCGGGGAGCTGTTTTTT CASSQDRGTGGGGELFF TRBJ2-2 . TRBD1 TRBV4-1
TGTGCCAGCAATCGTAATTACGACGAGCAGTACTTC CASNRNYDEQYF TRBJ2-7 . . TRBV2
TGTGCCAGCAGTTACGGCACTAGCGTTCTGGACAATGAGCAGTTCTTC CASSYGTSVLDNEQFF TRBJ2-1 many TRBD2 TRBV6-2/TRBV6-3
TGCAGTGCCCCATTGGGTCAGGTTACGCAGTATTTT CSAPLGQVTQYF TRBJ2-3 many . TRBV20-1
TGCAGAGTGCTAGCTGACGGGAGCTACGAGCAGTACTTC CRVLADGSYEQYF TRBJ2-7 many . TRBV20-1
TGTGCCAGCAGTTTTCGGGGACTTAGCAATCAGCCCCAGCATTTT CASSFRGLSNQPQHF TRBJ1-5 many . TRBV12-3/TRBV12-4
TGTGCCAGCAGCTTATATGGGACAGGGCCCTACGAGCAGTACTTC CASSLYGTGPYEQYF TRBJ2-7 . TRBD1 TRBV7-9
TGTGCCAGCAGTGATGGGTACACTTCCAGCGACGAGCAGTACTTC CASSDGYTSSDEQYF TRBJ2-7 many . TRBV2
TGTGCCAGCAGTTACCGGGACTTTGAAAAACTGTTTTTT CASSYRDFEKLFF TRBJ1-4 many . TRBV6-2/TRBV6-3
TGCAGCGTTGGGGCCCTGGCCCCGAACACTGAAGCTTTCTTT CSVGALAPNTEAFF TRBJ1-1 many . TRBV29-1
TGTGCGACGAGTGAACAAGAGACCCAGTACTTC CATSEQETQYF TRBJ2-5 many . TRBV20-1
TGTGCCAGCAGCTTAGGGCGGGGGGGAATTGAGATCTCTGCGGAAAAACTGTTTTTT CASSLGRGGIEISAEKLFF TRBJ1-4 few . TRBV7-9
TGTGCTAGCAGCCCCCAACTAGCGGGAGCTGAGACCCAGTACTTC CASSPQLAGAETQYF TRBJ2-5 many TRBD2 TRBV7-7
TGTGCCAGCAGCCAGGACAGGGGCGAGCAGTACTTC CASSQDRGEQYF TRBJ2-7 many TRBD1 TRBV7-6
TGTGCCATCAGTGAGACGGCACCAACTAATGAAAAACTGTTTTTT CAISETAPTNEKLFF TRBJ1-4 many . TRBV10-3
TGCAGTGCCTTCCAGGCCAGGGGATCCTACGAGCAGTACTTC CSAFQARGSYEQYF TRBJ2-7 many . TRBV20-1
TGTGCCAGCAGCGGACAGATCCAAGAGACCCAGTACTTC CASSGQIQETQYF TRBJ2-5 many . TRBV6-1
TGTGCCAGCAGTTACGGAGTAAGAAGACTAGCGGGAGGGCCGGAGCAGTTCTTC CASSYGVRRLAGGPEQFF TRBJ2-1 many TRBD2 TRBV6-6
TGTGCCAGCAGCTCTCCAACGGGGGGGAGCAATCAGCCCAAGCATTTT CASSSPTGGSNQPKHF TRBJ1-5 . . TRBV7-2
TGTGCCAGCACCGAGAGTAATGAGCAGTTCTTC CASTESNEQFF TRBJ2-1 many . TRBV6-1
TGTGCCACCAGTGGCCCGGGACTAGCGGGAGGGAGCTCCTACAATGAGCAGTTCTTC CATSGPGLAGGSSYNEQFF TRBJ2-1 many TRBD2 TRBV24-1